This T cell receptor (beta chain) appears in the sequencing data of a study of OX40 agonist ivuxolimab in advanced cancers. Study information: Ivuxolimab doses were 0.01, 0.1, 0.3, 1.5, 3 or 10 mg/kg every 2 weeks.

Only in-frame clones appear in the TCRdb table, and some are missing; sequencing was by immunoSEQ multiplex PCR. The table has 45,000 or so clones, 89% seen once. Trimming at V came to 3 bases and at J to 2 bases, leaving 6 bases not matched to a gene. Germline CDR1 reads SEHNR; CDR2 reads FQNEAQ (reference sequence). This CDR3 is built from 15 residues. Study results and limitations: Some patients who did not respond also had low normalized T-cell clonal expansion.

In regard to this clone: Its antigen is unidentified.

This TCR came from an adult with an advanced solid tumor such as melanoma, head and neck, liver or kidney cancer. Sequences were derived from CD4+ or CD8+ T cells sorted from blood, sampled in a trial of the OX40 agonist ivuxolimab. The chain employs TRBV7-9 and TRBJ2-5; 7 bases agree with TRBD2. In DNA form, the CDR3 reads TGTGCCAGCAGCTTCCAGCGGGAAGAACAAGAGACCCAGTACTTC. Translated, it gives CASSFQREEQETQYF.